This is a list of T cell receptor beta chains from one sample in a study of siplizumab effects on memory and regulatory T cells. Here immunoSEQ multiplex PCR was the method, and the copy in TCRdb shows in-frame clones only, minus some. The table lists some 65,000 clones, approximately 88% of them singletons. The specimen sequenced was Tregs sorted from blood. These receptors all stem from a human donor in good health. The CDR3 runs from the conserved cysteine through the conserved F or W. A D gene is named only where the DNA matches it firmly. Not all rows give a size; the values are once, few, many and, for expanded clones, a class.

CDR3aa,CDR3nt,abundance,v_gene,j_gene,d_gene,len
CASSLSGGPGELFF,TGTGCCAGCAGTTTATCAGGAGGGCCCGGGGAGCTGTTTTTT,-,TRBV27,TRBJ2-2,-,14
CASNPSGFSYEQYF,TGTGCCAGCAATCCTAGCGGGTTCTCCTACGAGCAGTACTTC,-,TRBV6-6,TRBJ2-7,TRBD2,14
CASSLYPGELFF,TGTGCCAGCAGCTTATACCCCGGGGAGCTGTTTTTT,many,TRBV7-3,TRBJ2-2,-,12
CASSYGLAGGNGEQYF,TGTGCCAGCAGTTATGGACTAGCGGGAGGGAACGGCGAGCAGTACTTC,few,TRBV27,TRBJ2-7,TRBD2,16
CASGAGDKWNYGYTF,TGTGCTAGTGGAGCGGGGGACAAATGGAACTATGGCTACACCTTC,-,TRBV12-5,TRBJ1-2,-,15
CASSGSGTLWGYTF,TGTGCCAGCAGCGGCTCCGGGACACTCTGGGGCTACACCTTC,few,TRBV9,TRBJ1-2,-,14
CAGGTRETQYF,TGTGCCGGCGGAACACGGGAGACCCAGTACTTC,-,TRBV30,TRBJ2-5,-,11
CASSIYGNTEAFF,TGTGCCAGTAGTATATACGGGAACACTGAAGCTTTCTTT,-,TRBV19,TRBJ1-1,-,13
CASSEQGARVYGYTF,TGTGCCAGCAGTGAACAGGGGGCTAGAGTCTATGGCTACACCTTC,-,TRBV6-1,TRBJ1-2,TRBD1,15
CASSLPGQGGRETQYF,TGTGCCAGCAGCTTACCGGGACAGGGTGGGCGAGAGACCCAGTACTTC,-,TRBV5-8,TRBJ2-5,TRBD1,16
CASRINRDYRSEQYF,TGTGCCAGCAGAATTAACCGGGACTACCGAAGCGAGCAGTACTTC,few,TRBV7-2,TRBJ2-7,TRBD2,15
CASSFLAGDTGELFF,TGTGCCAGCAGTTTTCTCGCGGGAGACACCGGGGAGCTGTTTTTT,-,TRBV27,TRBJ2-2,TRBD2,15
CAWRRQGAREQPQHF,TGTGCCTGGAGGCGGCAGGGGGCGCGGGAACAGCCCCAGCATTTT,few,TRBV30,TRBJ1-5,TRBD1,15
CASSFLGSNYGYTF,TGTGCCAGCAGCTTCTTAGGGAGTAACTATGGCTACACCTTC,-,TRBV7-2,TRBJ1-2,-,14
CASGLAVNTGELFF,TGTGCTAGTGGTTTGGCGGTAAACACCGGGGAGCTGTTTTTT,-,TRBV12-5,TRBJ2-2,-,14
CASSPLASSGNTIYF,TGTGCCAGCTCTCCCCTAGCGAGCTCTGGAAACACCATATATTTT,-,TRBV18,TRBJ1-3,-,15
CASSHPKTGGTSYGYTF,TGCGCCAGCAGTCATCCTAAGACAGGTGGGACGTCCTATGGCTACACCTTC,-,TRBV23-1,TRBJ1-2,-,17
CASSQSPVGGLASDTQYF,TGCGCCAGCAGCCAATCCCCCGTAGGGGGACTAGCGTCAGATACGCAGTATTTT,-,TRBV4-3,TRBJ2-3,TRBD2,18
CASSLRLRETQYF,TGTGCCAGCAGTTTAAGGCTCCGGGAGACCCAGTACTTC,-,TRBV27,TRBJ2-5,-,13
CASSRRQGGNQPQHF,TGTGCCAGCAGTCGCCGACAGGGAGGCAATCAGCCCCAGCATTTT,-,TRBV28,TRBJ1-5,TRBD1,15
CASSLMRGRNTEAFF,TGCGCCAGCAGCTTGATGCGGGGCCGGAACACTGAAGCTTTCTTT,-,TRBV5-1,TRBJ1-1,-,15
CATSREPPGAQETQYF,TGTGCCACCAGCAGAGAGCCCCCCGGGGCCCAAGAGACCCAGTACTTC,-,TRBV15,TRBJ2-5,-,16
CASGSGRGNWETQYF,TGTGCCAGCGGGTCGGGACGGGGAAATTGGGAGACCCAGTACTTC,-,TRBV5-5,TRBJ2-5,-,15
CASSKRGLNEQFF,TGTGCCAGCAGTAAGCGGGGCCTAAATGAGCAGTTCTTC,-,TRBV6-5,TRBJ2-1,TRBD2,13
CASGTLAPGNTIYF,TGTGCCAGCGGAACCCTAGCTCCGGGAAACACCATATATTTT,-,TRBV28,TRBJ1-3,-,14
CASSLTSGSADTQYF,TGCGCCAGCAGCTTGACTAGCGGGAGTGCAGATACGCAGTATTTT,-,TRBV4-1,TRBJ2-3,TRBD2,15
CASWDGFYGYTF,TGTGCCAGTTGGGACGGGTTCTATGGCTACACCTTC,medium-sized,TRBV7-9,TRBJ1-2,-,12
CASSPGQVHEKLFF,TGTGCCAGCAGCCCGGGACAGGTACATGAAAAACTGTTTTTT,-,TRBV6-1,TRBJ1-4,TRBD1,14
CASFQGVNTDTQYF,TGTGCCAGCTTCCAAGGGGTGAACACAGATACGCAGTATTTT,-,TRBV18,TRBJ2-3,-,14
CASSTGQPNTEAFF,TGCGCCAGCAGCACCGGACAGCCCAACACTGAAGCTTTCTTT,-,TRBV5-1,TRBJ1-1,-,14
CASSAGLAGEETQYF,TGTGCCAGCAGTGCTGGACTAGCGGGAGAAGAGACCCAGTACTTC,-,TRBV6-1,TRBJ2-5,TRBD2,15
CASKGQSSGNTIYF,TGTGCCAGCAAAGGCCAGAGCTCTGGAAACACCATATATTTT,once,TRBV6-1,TRBJ1-3,-,14
CATWDRAMNTEAFF,TGCGCCACTTGGGACAGGGCAATGAACACTGAAGCTTTCTTT,-,TRBV10-2,TRBJ1-1,TRBD1,14
CASSLAKDPSYEQYF,TGTGCCAGCAGCTTAGCGAAGGACCCCTCCTACGAGCAGTACTTC,-,TRBV7-6,TRBJ2-7,-,15
CASTSRSGANYGYTF,TGTGCCAGCACAAGCAGGAGTGGGGCTAACTATGGCTACACCTTC,medium-sized,TRBV27,TRBJ1-2,-,15
CASSQEWGRNQPQHF,TGCGCCAGCAGCCAAGAATGGGGCCGTAATCAGCCCCAGCATTTT,-,TRBV4-3,TRBJ1-5,-,15
CASSQGTNNVRGYTF,TGTGCCAGCAGCCAAGGGACAAACAACGTGCGGGGCTACACCTTC,-,TRBV4-2,TRBJ1-2,-,15
CASSVGTGLAVSTDTQYF,TGTGCCAGCAGCGTGGGGACGGGACTAGCGGTTAGCACAGATACGCAGTATTTT,-,TRBV9,TRBJ2-3,TRBD2,18
CASSEGRTSRYEQYF,TGTGCCAGCAGTGAAGGGAGAACTAGCAGGTACGAGCAGTACTTC,-,TRBV6-1,TRBJ2-7,-,15
CASSFLGQGAISGANVLTF,TGTGCCAGCAGTTTTTTGGGACAGGGGGCGATCTCTGGGGCCAACGTCCTGACTTTC,-,TRBV28,TRBJ2-6,TRBD1,19
CASSQGGFQETQYF,TGCGCCAGCAGCCAAGGAGGGTTCCAAGAGACCCAGTACTTC,few,TRBV4-1,TRBJ2-5,-,14